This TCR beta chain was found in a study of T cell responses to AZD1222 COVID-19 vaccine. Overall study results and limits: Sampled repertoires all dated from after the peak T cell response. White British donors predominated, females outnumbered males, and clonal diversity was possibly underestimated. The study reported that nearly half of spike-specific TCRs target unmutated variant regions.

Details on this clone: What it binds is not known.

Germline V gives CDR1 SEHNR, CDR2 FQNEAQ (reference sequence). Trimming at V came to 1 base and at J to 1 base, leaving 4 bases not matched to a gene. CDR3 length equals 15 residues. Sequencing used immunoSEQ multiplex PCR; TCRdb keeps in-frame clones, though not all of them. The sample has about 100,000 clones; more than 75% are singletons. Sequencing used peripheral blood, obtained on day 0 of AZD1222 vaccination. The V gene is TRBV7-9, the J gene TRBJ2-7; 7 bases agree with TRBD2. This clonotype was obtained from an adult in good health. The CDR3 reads CASSLGDGGSYEQYF. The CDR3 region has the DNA TGTGCCAGCAGCTTAGGGGACGGGGGGTCCTACGAGCAGTACTTC.